This T cell receptor (beta chain) was found in a study of tumor-infiltrating lymphocytes in oesophageal squamous cell carcinoma. In its sample, this clonotype was seen many times. Using its own MiXCR run on the PCR reads, TCRdb lists one record per CDR3 protein. The table records fewer than 15,000 distinct CDR3 sequences, approximately 47% of them present only once. Germline assignment: CDR1 LNHDA and CDR2 SQIVND (reference sequence). The CDR3 covers 11 residues. V lost 5 bases to trimming and J lost 7 bases, with 6 bases between them. The TCR comes from a female donor with esophageal squamous cell carcinoma. The V gene is TRBV19, the J gene TRBJ2-1; D is ambiguous. The sample taken for sequencing was blood. The CDR3, as DNA: TGTGCCAGTAGTTCCAGGAATGAGCAGTTCTTC. It specifies CASSSRNEQFF.